The next 31 T cell receptor beta chains were all read from a single sample in a study of vaccination effects on CD4 cells after COVID-19. Scientists isolated CD4+ T cells after an approximately 11-day culture period ended. Two-dose vaccination with either BNT162b2 or mRNA-1273 was given to the participants. Sequencing was performed with immunoSEQ multiplex PCR; in TCRdb, only in-frame clones are kept and a portion is missing. Of approximately 60,000 clones listed, about 78% are singletons. Their recognized antigens are unknown. The sequencing here drew on CD4+ T cells from PBMCs cultured without peptide, taken after COVID-19 vaccination. The receptors stem from a human donor who received a COVID-19 vaccine.

J is TRBJ1-3 and V is TRBV3-1 (or the pseudogene TRBV3-2), with TRBD1 matching 7 bases. CDR1 and CDR2 (germline): LGHDT, YNNKEL (reference sequence). The CDR3 has 16 amino acids. V lost 1 base to trimming and J lost 4 bases; unmatched junction nucleotides: 7. CDR3 in amino acids: CASSQVGGAGGNTIYF. The CDR3 DNA is TGTGCCAGCAGCCAAGTAGGGGGCGCAGGGGGAAACACCATATATTTT.

The rearrangement joins TRBV12-3 or TRBV12-4 to TRBJ2-1; TRBD2 is a possible D gene (7 bases). The V and J ends lost 5 bases and 8 bases respectively, with 13 bases between them. This CDR3 has 13 residues. The CDR3 region is CASSQGGAYEQFF. CDR3 nucleotides: TGTGCCAGCAGTCAAGGGGGGGCCTATGAGCAGTTCTTC.

A remark on this clone: Within the sample, other DNA sequences also encode this same CDR3. The chain couples TRBV4-1 to TRBJ1-1, with D possibly matching TRBD1 (5 bases). The V gene lost 2 bases and the J gene lost 0 bases, with 7 bases spanning the gap. Germline CDR1 reads MGHRA; CDR2 reads YSYEKL. The CDR3 contains 14 residues. CDR3 region: CASSQQGLNTEAFF. The CDR3 DNA is TGCGCCAGCAGCCAACAGGGCTTGAACACTGAAGCTTTCTTT.

This clone was detected ten times or more. The chain couples TRBV30 to TRBJ1-2, with D possibly TRBD1 on 6 matching bases. V was shortened by 8 bases and J by 8 bases, with 12 bases between the two germline ends. Germline CDR1 reads GTSNPN; CDR2 reads SVGIG (reference sequence). This CDR3 has 10 amino acids. As DNA, the CDR3 is TGTGCCCTGGGGGCGGGAGGCTACACCTTC. Its translation: CALGAGGYTF.

This clone was counted between two and nine times. The rearrangement links TRBV29-1 to TRBJ1-3, with D uncertain. Germline V gene data show CDR1 as SQVTM and CDR2 as ANQGSEA. With 4 bases removed from V and 0 bases from J, the gap between germline ends came to 7 bases. The length of the CDR3 is 13 residues. CDR3 in amino acids: CSVGQSSGNTIYF. The CDR3 DNA reads TGCAGCGTTGGTCAGAGCTCTGGAAACACCATATATTTT.

On this clone itself: The same CDR3 is also encoded by other DNA sequences in this sample. The chain combines TRBV18 with TRBJ2-5; the D call may be TRBD1 or TRBD2 (6 bases each). Trimming removed 0 bases at V and 1 base at J, with 9 bases between. The length of the CDR3 is 15 residues. In germline, CDR1 is KGHSH, CDR2 LQKENI. The CDR3 loop is CASSPPGGPQETQYF. In DNA, the CDR3 is TGTGCCAGCTCACCACCCGGGGGCCCCCAAGAGACCCAGTACTTC.

Points on this clone: Sequence at one end of the junction differs from germline and may be a read error. The genes are TRBV3-1 (or the pseudogene TRBV3-2) and TRBJ1-1; D gene ambiguous. CDR1 is LGHDT and CDR2 is YNNKEL in the germline V gene (reference sequence). The CDR3 contains 14 residues. The CDR3 loop is CASSQDSENAEAFF. CDR3 DNA: TGTGCCAGCAGCCAAGATTCCGAGAACGCTGAAGCTTTCTTT.

V and J are TRBV27 and TRBJ1-5, with D uncertain. This CDR3 region has 14 residues. V gave up 0 bases and J gave up 3 bases, with 6 bases separating them. Germline assignment: CDR1 MNHEY and CDR2 SMNVEV (reference sequence). The CDR3 DNA is TGTGCCAGCAGTTTATCCTCCATCAATCAGCCCCAGCATTTT. Encoded protein: CASSLSSINQPQHF.

CDR3 sequence: CASSPGTTHTDTQYF. The CDR3 DNA follows: TGCGCCAGCAGCCCCGGGACTACCCACACAGATACGCAGTATTTT. The V call is TRBV5-1, the J call TRBJ2-3, with 7 bases lining up with TRBD2. The V and J ends lost 4 bases and 2 bases, in that order; junction bases with no gene match: 7. CDR1 and CDR2 from the germline V gene are SGHRS and YFSETQ. This CDR3 contains 15 residues.

This chain uses TRBV7-2 with TRBJ2-5; D not certain. The CDR3 runs to 16 residues. CDR1 and CDR2 (germline): SGHTA, FQGNSA. Trimming took off 2 bases at V and 2 bases at J, with 15 bases between the two ends. The CDR3 sequence: CASSLISLEAQETQYF. CDR3 sequence (DNA): TGTGCCAGCAGCTTAATTTCGCTGGAAGCACAAGAGACCCAGTACTTC.

The chain links TRBV9 to TRBJ2-1; 12 bases fit TRBD2. The CDR3 consists of 15 residues. The germline gives CDR1 SGDLS, CDR2 YYNGEE. With V trimmed by 3 bases and J by 11 bases, 9 bases remained unmatched. The CDR3 sequence is CASSAQLAGGPQQFF. Here the CDR3 DNA reads TGTGCCAGCAGCGCCCAACTAGCGGGAGGCCCCCAGCAGTTCTTC.

V usage is TRBV5-4 and J usage is TRBJ2-3; D is uncertain. V lost 0 bases and J lost 3, with 2 bases in between. Per germline, CDR1 SGHNT and CDR2 YYREEE (reference sequence). CDR3 length: 12 residues. In nucleotides, the CDR3 is TGTGCCAGCAGCTTGGAAACAGATACGCAGTATTTT. Translated: CASSLETDTQYF.

The rearrangement joins TRBV6-5 to TRBJ1-5; D remains unclear. Trimming removed 6 bases from V and 0 bases from J, with 9 bases in between. The germline V gene encodes CDR1 MNHEY and CDR2 SVGAGI. The CDR3 runs to 14 residues. CDR3 residues: CASSPLLSNQPQHF. The CDR3 DNA sequence: TGTGCCAGCAGCCCCCTTCTTAGCAATCAGCCCCAGCATTTT.

J is TRBJ1-5 and V is TRBV28, with D perhaps matching TRBD1 (6 bases). Trimming pared 1 base from V and 2 bases from J, leaving 15 bases between. Looked up from germline, CDR1 is MDHEN and CDR2 is SYDVKM. This CDR3 contains 17 residues. For the CDR3, the DNA is TGTGCCAGCAGTTTATCCCCTAGGGGGTCAGGCAATCAGCCCCAGCATTTT. Translating gives CASSLSPRGSGNQPQHF. Drawing the rest from reference TRBV28 and TRBJ1-5, the complete variable domain is DVKVTQSSRYLVKRTGEKVFLECVQDMDHENMFWYRQDPGLGLRLIYFSYDVKMKEKGDIPEGYSVSREKKERFSLILESASTNQTSMYLCASSLSPRGSGNQPQHFGDGTRLSIL.

This clone came up a few times. The chain joins TRBV5-4 to TRBJ1-1; D possibly corresponds to TRBD1 (5 bases). The germline gives CDR1 SGHNT, CDR2 YYREEE (reference sequence). V dropped 0 bases and J dropped 3 bases, with 6 bases sitting between them. The CDR3 has 13 amino acids. Written as DNA, the CDR3 is TGTGCCAGCAGCTTGGCCAGGGACACTGAAGCTTTCTTT. This encodes CASSLARDTEAFF.

This chain links TRBV7-2 with TRBJ2-7; D possibly corresponds to TRBD1 (5 bases). Looked up from germline, CDR1 is SGHTA and CDR2 is FQGNSA. The CDR3 contains 14 residues. Trimming removed 1 base from V and 3 bases from J, with 10 bases in between. Here the CDR3 reads CASSLGRQGYEQYF. The CDR3 bases are TGTGCCAGCAGCTTAGGTAGGCAGGGCTACGAGCAGTACTTC.

The chain joins TRBV24-1 to TRBJ1-2; tentatively, D is TRBD1 (5 bases). V lost 12 bases to trimming and J lost 5 bases, with 12 bases between them. The germline V gene has CDR1 KGHDR and CDR2 SFDVKD. The CDR3 consists of 11 residues. CDR3 nucleotide sequence: TGTGCCCTGGGACGGGTATATGGCTACACCTTC. Translated: CALGRVYGYTF.

This CDR3 is CASSQRTHGGRSYEQYF. The CDR3, as DNA: TGTGCCAGCAGCCAAAGAACCCACGGCGGGAGGTCCTACGAGCAGTACTTC. The genes are TRBV4-2 and TRBJ2-7; 8 nucleotides agree with TRBD2. J lost 1 base, V lost 2 bases, and 10 bases had no gene match. Germline loops: CDR1 LGHNA, CDR2 YNFKEQ. The CDR3 extends over 17 amino acids.

The chain has TRBV3-1 (or the pseudogene TRBV3-2) and TRBJ2-4; TRBD1 matches at 9 bases. The CDR3 sequence is 15 residues long. CDR1 and CDR2 (germline): LGHDT, YNNKEL (reference sequence). J was trimmed by 10 bases and V by 0 bases; bases with no gene match: 7. The CDR3 spells CASSQDRRTGDIQYF. Written as DNA, the CDR3 is TGTGCCAGCAGCCAAGATCGCAGGACAGGGGATATTCAGTACTTC.

This chain uses TRBV19 with TRBJ1-4; D not resolved. Germline CDR1 reads LNHDA; CDR2 reads SQIVND (reference sequence). This CDR3 is built from 11 residues. V lost 6 bases and J lost 8, with 7 bases in between. CDR3 sequence: CASRSTEKLFF. CDR3 sequence (DNA): TGTGCCAGTAGATCCACCGAAAAACTGTTTTTT.

This chain connects TRBV28 to TRBJ1-2; 8 nucleotides align to TRBD1. This CDR3 is 14 amino acids long. The germline V gene encodes CDR1 MDHEN and CDR2 SYDVKM. Losses at the gene ends were 6 bases for V and 1 base for J; bases not matched to a gene: 4. The CDR3 DNA sequence: TGTGCCAGCAGCGTTACAGGGGGTAACTATGGCTACACCTTC. Amino acids: CASSVTGGNYGYTF.

The chain has TRBV19 and TRBJ1-5, with D hard to call. Germline V gene data show CDR1 as LNHDA and CDR2 as SQIVND (reference sequence). V was pared by 3 bases and J by 5 bases, with 11 bases between. This CDR3 is 14 amino acids long. The CDR3 DNA follows: TGTGCCAGTAGTATGAGGAGGATGGATCAGCCCCAGCATTTT. Its protein is CASSMRRMDQPQHF.

The chain carries TRBV30 and TRBJ1-1, with D unclear. Per the germline V gene, CDR1 is GTSNPN and CDR2 is SVGIG (reference sequence). V lost 3 bases, J lost 6 bases, and 17 bases lay in between. The CDR3 has 14 residues. CDR3 protein: CAWSLTRRKAEAFF. The DNA of the CDR3 is TGTGCCTGGAGCCTGACAAGGAGAAAGGCTGAAGCTTTCTTT.

This clone has only a few counts. The V gene is TRBV5-8, the J gene TRBJ1-5, with 9 bases lining up with TRBD1. CDR1 is SGHTS, CDR2 YDEGEE, per germline. This CDR3 has 15 residues. The junction had 11 bases not matched to a gene; V was cut back by 4 bases and J by 9 bases. The CDR3 DNA sequence: TGTGCCAGCAGCACCCGGGACAGGGTCAAATGGCCCCAGCATTTT. This sequence encodes CASSTRDRVKWPQHF.

This chain uses TRBV10-3 with TRBJ1-1; 11 nucleotides line up with TRBD1. This CDR3 contains 14 residues. Germline CDR1 ENHRY, CDR2 SYGVKD. Losses at the gene ends were 7 bases for V and 6 bases for J; bases not matched to a gene: 7. The DNA for the CDR3 is TGTGCCATCACCGCAGGACAGGGGGCCGCTGAAGCTTTCTTT. It is translated as CAITAGQGAAEAFF.

This chain uses TRBV10-3 with TRBJ1-5; unclear D gene. Germline V CDR1 and CDR2: ENHRY, SYGVKD. This CDR3 is built from 15 residues. V was trimmed by 8 bases and J by 0 bases, leaving 14 bases between them. The DNA for the CDR3 is TGTGCCATCCAGGCAGGCCCCTATAGCAATCAGCCCCAGCATTTT. The encoded protein is CAIQAGPYSNQPQHF.

The rearrangement uses TRBV6-5 and TRBJ2-5, with D uncertain. V shed 4 bases and J shed 1 base, with 7 bases lying between them. This CDR3 has 13 amino acids. CDR1 MNHEY and CDR2 SVGAGI come from the germline V gene. CDR3 amino acids: CASSSESQETQYF. DNA for the CDR3: TGTGCCAGCAGTTCAGAAAGCCAAGAGACCCAGTACTTC.

Note on this clone: The same CDR3 arises from other DNA sequences in this sample as well. This chain uses TRBV18 with TRBJ1-4; D uncertain. Germline V lookup: CDR1 KGHSH, CDR2 LQKENI. This CDR3 contains 15 residues. The V and J ends lost 1 base and 0 bases respectively, with 6 bases between them. CDR3 in DNA: TGTGCCAGCTCACCACTGGGTTCAACTAATGAAAAACTGTTTTTT. It is translated as CASSPLGSTNEKLFF.

The chain has TRBV4-2 and TRBJ1-2; TRBD1 matches at 7 bases. This CDR3 has 17 residues. Germline V gene sequence: CDR1 LGHNA, CDR2 YNFKEQ. Losses at the gene ends were 2 bases for V and 5 bases for J; bases not matched to a gene: 14. The CDR3 DNA reads as TGTGCCAGCAGCCAACTGGTAGGAGGGGGCGAGGGGTATGGCTACACCTTC. Its protein is CASSQLVGGGEGYGYTF.

This clone has just a few counts. The chain recombines TRBV5-1 with TRBJ1-2; 9 nucleotides match TRBD1. The CDR3 runs 15 residues. The germline V gene has CDR1 SGHRS and CDR2 YFSETQ. After removal of 4 bases from V and 4 bases from J, the junction contained 8 bases not matched to a gene. The CDR3, as DNA: TGCGCCAGCAGCCTAGGACAGGGGACTGGCTATGGCTACACCTTC. Its protein product is CASSLGQGTGYGYTF.

The genes are TRBV11-2 and TRBJ2-7; weak D call: TRBD2 (6 bases). V was cut by 2 bases and J by 0 bases, with 11 bases left in between. Per the germline V gene, CDR1 is SGHAT and CDR2 is FQNNGV. This CDR3 region has 15 residues. Written as DNA, the CDR3 is TGTGCCAGCAGCTTATCGGACGGGAGCTCCTACGAGCAGTACTTC. Translating gives CASSLSDGSSYEQYF.